Described below is a single TCR beta chain sequence and its context. This sample was taken from a study of shared clonotypes between healthy human individuals. Study-wide context: The composition of the donors was two women and a few men aged 18 to 49. Three plates were used per donor for CD4 naive, three for CD4 memory, two for CD8 naive and one for CD8 memory.

Clones were read by immunoSEQ multiplex PCR, and TCRdb kept only the in-frame ones, dropping some. Counted here are approximately 2.1 million clones, 85% to 95% occurring once; the ten biggest clones make up about 0.39%. Within Nashville, Tennessee resided all donors, each a Caucasian adult. V shed 7 bases and J shed 1 base, with 10 bases lying between them. Germline CDR1 is LNHDA and CDR2 is SQIVND (reference sequence). The CDR3 has 13 amino acids. The chain couples TRBV19 to TRBJ1-1; D gene ambiguous. The TCR originated in a man aged 18-30 years in good health. Some clones in this sample may be carry-over from other donors' samples. What was sequenced was naive CD4+ T cells from PBMCs. Regarding subset: CD45RA+ positively selected. DNA of the CDR3: TGTGCCAGTACCCGGACGGAGAACACTGAAGCTTTCTTT. It is translated as CASTRTENTEAFF.